What follows is one TCR beta chain and its context. This sample was included in a study of CD8+ T cells in alopecia areata. Extracted from the samples, RNA was reverse transcribed into cDNA to serve as the sequencing template. Data came from immunoSEQ multiplex PCR; TCRdb stores just in-frame clones and leaves some out. The data hold around 180,000 clones, with about 65% observed a single time. Sample treatment: oral pan-JAK inhibitor, 5-10 mg twice daily. CDR1 and CDR2 (germline): ENHRY, SYGVKD. V gave up 0 bases and J gave up 8 bases, with 11 bases separating them. The CDR3 extends over 15 amino acids.

This sequence joins TRBV10-3 and TRBJ1-6; weak D call: TRBD1 (5 bases). The receptor's source is a human donor with alopecia areata. The material sequenced was CD4+ T cells sorted from blood, taken around week 50, from a patient treated with tofacitinib. The CDR3 DNA reads as TGTGCCATCAGTGAGTCGAGCGTAGGGGATTCACCCCTCCACTTT. Translation: CAISESSVGDSPLHF.